This T cell receptor beta chain stems from a study of PD-1 blockade in classical Hodgkin lymphoma. This clone appeared a single time. The target antigen is unknown. Regarding the study as a whole: Nothing has yet pinned down what causes the repertoire differences, possibly disease activity or prior therapy. Only CD4+ TCR diversity, not CD8+, had risen significantly by C4D1. Nivolumab initiation under 1 year post-ASCT meant exclusion.

Trimming took 0 bases from V and 0 from J; bases not matched to a gene: 5. The CDR3 spans 18 residues. Germline V gene sequence: CDR1 ENHRY, CDR2 SYGVKD. Each patient experienced a relapse that followed autologous stem cell transplantation, and brentuximab vedotin exposure varied. Magnetic negative selection of thawed PBMCs yielded the CD8+ T cells. The data were produced by immunoSEQ multiplex PCR, yet TCRdb's version contains in-frame clones alone and is incomplete. This table has roughly 12,000 clones, roughly 83% appearing once. The receptor's source is a human donor with classical Hodgkin lymphoma. The chain recombines TRBV10-3 with TRBJ2-1; the match to TRBD2 covers 10 bases. The source was CD8+ T cells from blood, collected at baseline. Written as DNA, the CDR3 is TGTGCCATCAGTGAGTCGTGGACTAGCGGTAGCTCCTACAATGAGCAGTTCTTC. Amino acids: CAISESWTSGSSYNEQFF.